These T cell receptor beta chains were read from a single sample in a study of blood T cells in healthy people across ages. Each CDR3 protein is one row after TCRdb ran MiXCR on the 5' RACE reads. The data hold hundreds of thousands of distinct CDR3 sequences, with under 80% observed a single time. Sequenced material: blood. The receptor source for this set is a man younger than 40 in good health. The CDR3 runs from the conserved cysteine through the conserved F or W. The D gene is left open where the match is weak. The size entry is marked missing in some rows and otherwise reads once, few, many or a size class.

>.|TRBD1|TRBJ2-1|TRBV7-9
CASSSDRTGVKEQFF
TGTGCCAGCAGCTCCGACCGGACAGGGGTCAAGGAGCAGTTCTTC
>few|TRBD2|TRBJ2-3|TRBV20-1
CSANVLAGTSTDTQYF
TGCAGTGCTAACGTGTTAGCGGGGACTAGCACAGATACGCAGTATTTT
>.|TRBD1|TRBJ2-5|TRBV28
CASTLYGDRGTRETQYF
TGTGCCAGCACCCTCTACGGGGACAGGGGAACCAGAGAGACCCAGTACTTC
>few|.|TRBJ2-6|TRBV25-1
CASTQGSGANVLTF
TGTGCCAGCACACAAGGGTCTGGGGCCAACGTCCTGACTTTC
>few|.|TRBJ2-5|TRBV4-3
CASSKGVLKETQYF
TGCGCCAGCAGCAAAGGGGTTCTTAAAGAGACCCAGTACTTC
>.|TRBD1|TRBJ1-2|TRBV7-3
CASSPDGTGGDYGYTF
TGTGCCAGCAGCCCAGACGGGACAGGGGGCGACTATGGCTACACCTTC
>.|TRBD2|TRBJ2-3|TRBV7-2
CASASGVTDTQYF
TGTGCCAGCGCCAGCGGGGTCACAGATACGCAGTATTTT
>few|TRBD1|TRBJ2-7|TRBV9
CASRPGGTGDSYEQYF
TGTGCCAGCAGACCGGGGGGGACAGGGGACTCCTACGAGCAGTACTTC
>once|.|TRBJ2-1|TRBV15
CATSRLWEGGYNEQFF
TGTGCCACCAGCAGACTCTGGGAAGGAGGGTACAATGAGCAGTTCTTC
>.|.|TRBJ2-3|TRBV3-1
CASSHTVITDTQYF
TGTGCCAGCAGCCACACAGTGATTACAGATACGCAGTATTTT
>.|TRBD1|TRBJ2-7|TRBV20-1
CRPMTGDYEQYF
TGCAGACCGATGACAGGGGACTACGAGCAGTACTTC
>.|.|TRBJ2-4|TRBV4-3
CASSQDKWAGGHIQYF
TGCGCCAGCAGCCAAGATAAGTGGGCAGGAGGGCACATTCAGTACTTC
>once|TRBD1|TRBJ2-7|TRBV5-1
CASNLRDRAHEQYF
TGCGCCAGCAACCTCCGGGACAGGGCCCACGAGCAGTACTTC
>.|.|TRBJ1-6|TRBV14
CASSQDYRFNSPLHF
TGTGCCAGCAGCCAAGATTACAGGTTTAATTCACCCCTCCACTTT
>.|.|TRBJ2-1|TRBV7-9
CASSSLRGHNYNEQFF
TGTGCCAGCAGCTCCCTGAGGGGACATAACTACAATGAGCAGTTCTTC
>.|.|TRBJ1-1|TRBV30
CAWSVELGNTEAFF
TGTGCCTGGAGCGTTGAACTCGGGAACACTGAAGCTTTCTTT
>many|.|TRBJ2-1|TRBV7-2
CASSLVFTEYNEQFF
TGTGCCAGCAGCTTAGTTTTCACGGAGTACAATGAGCAGTTCTTC
>.|TRBD2|TRBJ2-5|TRBV7-2
CASNPSGGGETQYF
TGTGCCAGCAACCCTAGCGGGGGTGGGGAGACCCAGTACTTC
>.|.|TRBJ1-4|TRBV11-2
CASRSINEKLFF
TGTGCCAGCAGATCAATTAATGAAAAACTGTTTTTT
>.|.|TRBJ2-4|TRBV4-3
CASSQERLEGVPIAKNIQYF
TGCGCCAGCAGCCAAGAAAGGCTTGAGGGGGTACCTATAGCCAAAAACATTCAGTACTTC
>.|TRBD1|TRBJ1-4|TRBV28
CASTTGAGGAEKLFF
TGTGCCAGCACTACGGGTGCAGGGGGCGCCGAAAAACTGTTTTTT
>few|TRBD2|TRBJ2-3|TRBV7-8
CASSPRTVIAGGRDTQYF
TGTGCCAGCAGCCCCCGGACGGTTATAGCGGGGGGGCGGGATACGCAGTATTTT
>.|TRBD1|TRBJ2-7|TRBV24-1
CATSDPGTASYEQYF
TGTGCCACCAGTGATCCCGGGACAGCATCCTACGAGCAGTACTTC
>few|TRBD1|TRBJ1-2|TRBV6-4
CASSDSPGQGTYGYTF
TGTGCCAGCAGTGACTCTCCGGGACAGGGCACCTATGGCTACACCTTC
>.|TRBD1|TRBJ2-1|TRBV28
CASSRPGQGGSEQFF
TGTGCCAGCAGCCGACCGGGACAGGGGGGAAGTGAGCAGTTCTTC
>.|.|TRBJ2-7|TRBV4-3
CASSQAGLRSYEQYF
TGCGCCAGCAGCCAGGCGGGACTTAGATCCTACGAGCAGTACTTC
>.|.|TRBJ1-5|TRBV12-3/TRBV12-4
CASSFLGFGSRRSNQPQHF
TGTGCCAGCAGTTTCTTAGGGTTCGGATCGCGACGTAGCAATCAGCCCCAGCATTTT
>few|TRBD1|TRBJ2-7|TRBV28
CASSLIGQVRGYEQYF
TGTGCCAGCAGTTTAATTGGACAGGTGAGGGGTTACGAGCAGTACTTC
>.|TRBD1|TRBJ2-1|TRBV11-2
CASSFRDRGRVDEQFF
TGTGCCAGCAGCTTCCGGGACAGGGGGCGCGTAGATGAGCAGTTCTTC
>.|TRBD1|TRBJ1-4|TRBV20-1
CIAGRQGEKLFF
TGCATTGCTGGGAGACAGGGGGAAAAACTGTTTTTT
>.|.|TRBJ2-7|TRBV6-2/TRBV6-3
CASSYSSGINEQYF
TGTGCCAGCAGTTACTCGTCAGGAATCAACGAGCAGTACTTC
>.|TRBD2|TRBJ2-1|TRBV4-2
CASSQELAGNWNEQFF
TGTGCCAGCAGCCAAGAGCTAGCGGGGAACTGGAATGAGCAGTTCTTC
>.|.|TRBJ2-5|TRBV6-2/TRBV6-3
CASRNPAQETQYF
TGTGCCAGCAGAAACCCGGCCCAAGAGACCCAGTACTTC
>few|TRBD2|TRBJ2-3|TRBV12-3/TRBV12-4
CASSQRGMADTQYF
TGTGCCAGCAGTCAGCGGGGGATGGCAGATACGCAGTATTTT
>.|.|TRBJ1-6|TRBV12-3/TRBV12-4
CASSPQGTYNSPPHF
TGTGCCAGCAGTCCCCAGGGCACCTATAATTCACCCCCCCACTTT
>.|TRBD1|TRBJ2-5|TRBV28
CASSSSGQGGETQYF
TGTGCCAGCAGTTCCTCCGGACAGGGTGGAGAGACCCAGTACTTC
>few|.|TRBJ1-5|TRBV4-2
CASSQGSTGSNQPQHF
TGTGCCAGCAGCCAAGGGAGCACAGGGAGCAATCAGCCCCAGCATTTT
>.|.|TRBJ2-3|TRBV29-1
CSVEQTDTQYF
TGCAGCGTAGAACAAACAGATACGCAGTATTTT
>few|.|TRBJ2-1|TRBV29-1
CSVTSNEQFF
TGCAGCGTGACTAGTAATGAGCAGTTCTTC
>.|.|TRBJ1-2|TRBV2
CAIPSGARDHGYTF
TGTGCCATACCTTCGGGGGCCAGGGATCATGGCTACACCTTC
>.|.|TRBJ2-5|TRBV20-1
CSARDAGGAETQYF
TGCAGTGCTAGGGACGCCGGGGGCGCTGAGACCCAGTACTTC
>.|.|TRBJ2-3|TRBV5-1
CVSSLVASATDTQYF
TGCGTCAGCAGCTTGGTGGCTAGCGCCACAGATACGCAGTATTTT
>.|TRBD2|TRBJ2-7|TRBV7-3
CASSLSSSGPYEQYF
TGTGCCAGCAGCTTAAGTTCTAGCGGCCCCTACGAGCAGTACTTC
>.|.|TRBJ2-5|TRBV12-3/TRBV12-4
CASSYGGQYQETQYF
TGTGCCAGCAGTTACGGGGGACAGTACCAAGAGACCCAGTACTTC
>few|.|TRBJ1-6|TRBV14
CASSTDSSYNSPLHF
TGTGCCAGCAGCACAGACAGCTCCTATAATTCACCCCTCCACTTT
>.|.|TRBJ2-3|TRBV29-1
CSVEGPLGDTDTQYF
TGCAGCGTTGAAGGCCCCCTGGGGGACACAGATACGCAGTATTTT
>.|TRBD1|TRBJ1-2|TRBV29-1
CSGVDRGPRGGYTF
TGCAGCGGCGTAGACAGGGGGCCTAGGGGAGGCTACACCTTC
>.|TRBD1|TRBJ2-5|TRBV4-3
CASSQRLGTGGETQYF
TGCGCCAGCAGCCAACGACTAGGGACAGGGGGAGAGACCCAGTACTTC
>few|.|TRBJ2-5|TRBV28
CASSFLRGLEETQYF
TGTGCCAGCAGTTTTCTCCGAGGCCTGGAAGAGACCCAGTACTTC
>.|.|TRBJ2-5|TRBV7-9
CASSLVRGSKGETQYF
TGTGCCAGCAGCTTAGTTCGGGGGAGCAAAGGAGAGACCCAGTACTTC
>.|.|TRBJ2-7|TRBV4-1
CVSSPWRGDSYEQYF
TGCGTCAGCAGTCCGTGGCGGGGTGATTCTTACGAGCAGTACTTC
>.|TRBD1|TRBJ2-3|TRBV6-1
CASSGKTGVDTQYF
TGTGCCAGCAGTGGAAAAACAGGGGTAGATACGCAGTATTTT
>.|TRBD1|TRBJ1-5|TRBV6-2/TRBV6-3
CASSYLVNRGRTQPQHF
TGTGCCAGCAGTTACTTGGTTAACAGGGGGCGGACTCAGCCCCAGCATTTT
>few|.|TRBJ2-7|TRBV7-9
CASRQGHLEQYF
TGTGCCAGCAGGCAGGGACACCTCGAGCAGTACTTC
>.|.|TRBJ2-7|TRBV9
CASSETGRPYEQYF
TGTGCCAGCAGCGAAACAGGGCGCCCATACGAGCAGTACTTC
>.|TRBD1|TRBJ2-7|TRBV11-2
CASSLARLTGNEQYF
TGTGCCAGCAGCTTAGCCCGTCTGACAGGGAACGAGCAGTACTTC
>once|.|TRBJ1-2|TRBV5-4
CASSLDSTYGYTF
TGTGCCAGCAGCTTGGACTCCACCTATGGCTACACCTTC
>.|.|TRBJ2-3|TRBV2
CASGLGRDTQYF
TGTGCCAGCGGGTTGGGACGTGATACGCAGTATTTT
>.|TRBD1|TRBJ1-6|TRBV2
CATQDRDSPHSPLHF
TGTGCCACCCAGGACAGGGATAGTCCCCATTCACCCCTCCACTTT